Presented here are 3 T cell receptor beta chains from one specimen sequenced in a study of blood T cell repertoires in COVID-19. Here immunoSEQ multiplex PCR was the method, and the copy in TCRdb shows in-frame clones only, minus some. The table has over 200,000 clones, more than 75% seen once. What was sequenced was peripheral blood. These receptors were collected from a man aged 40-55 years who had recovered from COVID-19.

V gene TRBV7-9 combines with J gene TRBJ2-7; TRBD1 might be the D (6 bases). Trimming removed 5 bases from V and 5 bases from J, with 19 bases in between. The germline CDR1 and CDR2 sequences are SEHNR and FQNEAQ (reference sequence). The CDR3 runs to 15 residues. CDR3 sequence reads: CASSPLGAGVHEQYF. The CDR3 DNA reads TGTGCCAGCAGCCCATTGGGGGCAGGGGTGCACGAGCAGTACTTC.

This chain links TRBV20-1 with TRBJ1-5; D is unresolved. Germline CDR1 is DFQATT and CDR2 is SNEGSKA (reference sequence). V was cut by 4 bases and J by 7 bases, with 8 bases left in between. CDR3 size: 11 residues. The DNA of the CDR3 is TGCAGTGCTATACTTCGACAGCCCCAGCATTTT. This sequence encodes CSAILRQPQHF.

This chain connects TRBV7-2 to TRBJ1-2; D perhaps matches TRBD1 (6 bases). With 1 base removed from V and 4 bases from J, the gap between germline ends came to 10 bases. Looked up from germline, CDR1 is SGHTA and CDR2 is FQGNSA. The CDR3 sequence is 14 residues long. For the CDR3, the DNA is TGTGCCAGCAGCTTAGGGGTAGGGGGCTATGGCTACACCTTC. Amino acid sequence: CASSLGVGGYGYTF. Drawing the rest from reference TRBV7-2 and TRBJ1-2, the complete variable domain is GAGVSQSPSNKVTEKGKDVELRCDPISGHTALYWYRQSLGQGLEFLIYFQGNSAPDKSGLPSDRFSAERTGGSVSTLTIQRTQQEDSAVYLCASSLGVGGYGYTFGSGTRLTVV.